The 7 T cell receptor beta chains reported below all come from one sample, sequenced in a study of T cell responses to AZD1222 COVID-19 vaccine (dated by TCRdb to the early 2020s). This sample's time point label indicates: baseline before first vaccination. Library method: the immunoSEQ multiplex PCR assay. In its TCRdb copy, this immuneACCESS table keeps in-frame sequences only and misses some clones. Where compared with another copy, unresolved V genes explain less than half of these, and the others have no known cause. The sample table holds approximately 120,000 clones, of which about nine tenths were seen once. The ten largest clones represent approximately 7.9% of the sample. Sequencing used peripheral blood, obtained on day 0 of AZD1222 vaccination. Source of these receptors: an adult in good health.

V is TRBV5-6 and J is TRBJ2-5; no definite D call. This CDR3 comprises 13 residues. Trimming stripped 5 bases from V and 0 bases from J, with 8 bases between. CDR1 and CDR2 from the germline V gene are SGHDT and YYEEEE. CDR3 coding DNA: TGTGCCAGCAGAAACAGAAACCAAGAGACCCAGTACTTC. Its protein product is CASRNRNQETQYF.

V gene TRBV15 combines with J gene TRBJ1-1; D not resolved. Germline V CDR1 and CDR2: LNHNV, YYDKDF (reference sequence). CDR3 length: 16 amino acids. The V end was cut by 2 bases, the J end by 0 bases, with 13 bases between. The CDR3 nucleotides are TGTGCCACCAGCAGAAACCGGGTGGGGATGAACACTGAAGCTTTCTTT. Amino acids: CATSRNRVGMNTEAFF.

The chain recombines TRBV28 with TRBJ2-7; D might be TRBD2 (6 bases). Germline V gene lookup returns CDR1 MDHEN and CDR2 SYDVKM. Trimming removed 2 bases at V and 3 bases at J, with 17 bases between. The CDR3 consists of 16 residues. The CDR3 sequence: CASSLGGAARGYEQYF. CDR3 coding DNA: TGTGCCAGCAGTTTAGGCGGGGCGGCGCGGGGCTACGAGCAGTACTTC.

V usage is TRBV28 and J usage is TRBJ1-5; D might be TRBD1 (5 bases). This CDR3 spans 16 amino acids. The V and J ends lost 1 base and 1 base respectively, with 11 bases between them. The germline V gene has CDR1 MDHEN and CDR2 SYDVKM. CDR3 DNA: TGTGCCAGCAGTTTATATGCACAGGCGAGCAATCAGCCCCAGCATTTT. Translating gives CASSLYAQASNQPQHF.

The V gene is TRBV7-2, the J gene TRBJ2-4; D is ambiguous. The CDR3 contains 16 residues. CDR1 is SGHTA, CDR2 FQGNSA, per germline. Trimming took off 2 bases at V and 0 bases at J, with 11 bases between the two ends. This chain's CDR3 is CASSLFGGLAKNIQYF. The CDR3, as DNA: TGTGCCAGCAGCTTATTCGGCGGTCTAGCCAAAAACATTCAGTACTTC.

This chain uses TRBV2 with TRBJ2-5; possibly TRBD2 for D (5 bases). V lost 6 bases and J 3 bases, leaving 14 bases between the germline ends. CDR3 length: 14 amino acids. From germline, CDR1 is SNHLY and CDR2 FYNNEI. The CDR3 loop is CASSPDYIEETQYF. The CDR3 bases are TGTGCCAGCAGCCCAGACTACATAGAAGAGACCCAGTACTTC.

This chain uses TRBV5-1 with TRBJ2-1; TRBD2 matches 7 bases. V gave up 5 bases and J gave up 5 bases; unmatched junction bases: 10. The CDR3 loop spans 15 amino acids. Germline V gives CDR1 SGHRS, CDR2 YFSETQ. CDR3 DNA: TGCGCCAGCAGTTTTGCACCTGCGGGAGACAATGAGCAGTTCTTC. It translates to CASSFAPAGDNEQFF.